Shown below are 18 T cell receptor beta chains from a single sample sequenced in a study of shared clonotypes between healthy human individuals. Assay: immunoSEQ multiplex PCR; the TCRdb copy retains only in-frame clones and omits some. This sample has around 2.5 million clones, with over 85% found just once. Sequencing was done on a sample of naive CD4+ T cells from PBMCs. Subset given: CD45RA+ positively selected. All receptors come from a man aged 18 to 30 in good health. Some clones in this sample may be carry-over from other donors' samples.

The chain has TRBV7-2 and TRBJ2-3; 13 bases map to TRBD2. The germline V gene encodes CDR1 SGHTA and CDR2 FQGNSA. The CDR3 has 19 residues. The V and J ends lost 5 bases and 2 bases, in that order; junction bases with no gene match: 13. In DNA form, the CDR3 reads TGTGCCAGCAGCCGAGGACTAGCGGGAGCCGTCCGAAACACAGATACGCAGTATTTT. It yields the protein CASSRGLAGAVRNTDTQYF.

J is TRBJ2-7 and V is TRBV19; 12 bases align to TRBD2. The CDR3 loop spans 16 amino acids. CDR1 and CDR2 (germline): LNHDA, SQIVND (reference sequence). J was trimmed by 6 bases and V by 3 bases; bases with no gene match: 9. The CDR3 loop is CASSISLAGGPVEQYF. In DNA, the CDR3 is TGTGCCAGTAGTATCTCTCTAGCGGGAGGGCCTGTCGAGCAGTACTTC.

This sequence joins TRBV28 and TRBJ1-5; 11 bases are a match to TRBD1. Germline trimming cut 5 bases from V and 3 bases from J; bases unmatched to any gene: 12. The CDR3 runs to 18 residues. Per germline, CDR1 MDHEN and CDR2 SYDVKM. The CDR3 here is CASSASWTGGYDNQPQHF. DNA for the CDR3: TGTGCCAGCAGTGCTTCGTGGACAGGGGGCTATGACAATCAGCCCCAGCATTTT.

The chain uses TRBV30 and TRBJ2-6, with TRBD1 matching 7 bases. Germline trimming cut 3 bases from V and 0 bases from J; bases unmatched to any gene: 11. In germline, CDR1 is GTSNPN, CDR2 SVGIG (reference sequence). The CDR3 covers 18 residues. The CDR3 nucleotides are TGTGCCTGGAGCGGGATACAGGGGTCTGGCTCTGGGGCCAACGTCCTGACTTTC. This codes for CAWSGIQGSGSGANVLTF. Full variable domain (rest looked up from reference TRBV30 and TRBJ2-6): SQTIHQWPATLVQPVGSPLSLECTVEGTSNPNLYWYRQAAGRGLQLLFYSVGIGQISSEVPQNLSASRPQDRQFILSSKKLLLSDSGFYLCAWSGIQGSGSGANVLTFGAGSRLTVL.

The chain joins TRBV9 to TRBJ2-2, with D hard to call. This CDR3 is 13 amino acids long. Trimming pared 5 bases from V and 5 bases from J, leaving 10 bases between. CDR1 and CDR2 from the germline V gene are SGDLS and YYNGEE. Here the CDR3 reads CASSSGGTGELFF. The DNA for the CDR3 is TGTGCCAGCAGTAGTGGCGGTACCGGGGAGCTGTTTTTT.

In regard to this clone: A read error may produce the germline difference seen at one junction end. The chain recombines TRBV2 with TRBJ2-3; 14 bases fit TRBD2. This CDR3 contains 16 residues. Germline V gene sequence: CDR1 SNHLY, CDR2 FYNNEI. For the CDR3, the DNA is TGTGCCAGCAGCGAAGAAGGGACTAGCGGGAGTTATACGCAGTATTTT. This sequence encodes CASSEEGTSGSYTQYF.

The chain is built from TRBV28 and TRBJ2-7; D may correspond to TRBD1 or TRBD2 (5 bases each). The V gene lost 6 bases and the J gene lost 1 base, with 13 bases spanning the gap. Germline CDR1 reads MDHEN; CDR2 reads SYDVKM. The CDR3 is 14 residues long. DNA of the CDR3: TGTGCCAGCAGACGGGGTTGGGGGTCCTACGAGCAGTACTTC. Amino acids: CASRRGWGSYEQYF.

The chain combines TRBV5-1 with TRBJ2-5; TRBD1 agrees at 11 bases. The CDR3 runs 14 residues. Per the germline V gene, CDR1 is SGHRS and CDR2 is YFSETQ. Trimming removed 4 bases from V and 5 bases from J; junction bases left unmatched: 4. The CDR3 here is CASSRDRGDETQYF. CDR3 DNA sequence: TGCGCCAGCAGCCGGGACAGGGGGGACGAGACCCAGTACTTC.

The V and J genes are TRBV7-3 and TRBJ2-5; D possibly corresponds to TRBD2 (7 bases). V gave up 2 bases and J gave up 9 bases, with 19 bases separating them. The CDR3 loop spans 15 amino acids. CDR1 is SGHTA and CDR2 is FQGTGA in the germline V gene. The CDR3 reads CASSLFPAGQGAQYF. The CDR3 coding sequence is TGTGCCAGCAGCTTATTCCCAGCGGGACAAGGGGCCCAGTACTTC.

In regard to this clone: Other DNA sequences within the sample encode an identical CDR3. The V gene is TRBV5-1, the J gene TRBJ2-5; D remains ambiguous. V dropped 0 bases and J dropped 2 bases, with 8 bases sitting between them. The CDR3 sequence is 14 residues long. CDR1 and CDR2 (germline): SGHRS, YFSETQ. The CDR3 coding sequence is TGCGCCAGCAGCTTGGGATCTAGTCAAGAGACCCAGTACTTC. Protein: CASSLGSSQETQYF.

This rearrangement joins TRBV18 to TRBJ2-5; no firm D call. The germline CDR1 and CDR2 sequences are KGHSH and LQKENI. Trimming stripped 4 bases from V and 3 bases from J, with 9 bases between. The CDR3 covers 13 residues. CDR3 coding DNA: TGTGCCAGCTCACGAGGCCTAAAAGAGACCCAGTACTTC. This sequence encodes CASSRGLKETQYF.

DNA of the CDR3: TGTGCCAGCAGTTCGCAGGGGGCTCGGTATGGCTACACCTTC. It yields the protein CASSSQGARYGYTF. The chain has TRBV2 and TRBJ1-2, with 8 bases that match TRBD1. Germline lookup yields CDR1 SNHLY and CDR2 FYNNEI. The length of the CDR3 is 14 residues. J gave up 5 bases and V 5 bases, and 7 bases lay outside the gene matches.

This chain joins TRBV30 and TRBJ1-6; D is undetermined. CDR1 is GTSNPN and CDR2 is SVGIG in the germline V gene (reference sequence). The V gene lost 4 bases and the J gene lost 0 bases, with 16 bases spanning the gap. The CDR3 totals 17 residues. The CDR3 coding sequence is TGTGCCTGGAAGAGCTGGAGGGCCACCTCCTATAATTCACCCCTCCACTTT. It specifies CAWKSWRATSYNSPLHF.

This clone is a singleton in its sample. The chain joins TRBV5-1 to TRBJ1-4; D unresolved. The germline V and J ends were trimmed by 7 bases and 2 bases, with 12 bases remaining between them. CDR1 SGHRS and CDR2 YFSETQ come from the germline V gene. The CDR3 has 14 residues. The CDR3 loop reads CASGRSGTNEKLFF. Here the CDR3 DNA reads TGCGCCAGCGGCCGATCCGGGACTAATGAAAAACTGTTTTTT.

CDR3 in DNA: TGTGCCAGCAGTGTTAACTACGAGCAGTACTTC. It encodes CASSVNYEQYF. The J gene is TRBJ2-5, the V gene TRBV25-1; D is undetermined. The last part of the DNA fits TRBJ2-7 better; the J call may be wrong. The CDR3 has 11 residues. The germline V gene has CDR1 MGHDK and CDR2 SYGVNS.

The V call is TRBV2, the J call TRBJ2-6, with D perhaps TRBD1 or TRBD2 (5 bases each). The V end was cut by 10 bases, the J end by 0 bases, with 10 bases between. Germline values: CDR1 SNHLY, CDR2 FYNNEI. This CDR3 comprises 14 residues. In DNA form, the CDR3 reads TGTGCCACCGGGGACGGCTCTGGGGCCAACGTCCTGACTTTC. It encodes CATGDGSGANVLTF.

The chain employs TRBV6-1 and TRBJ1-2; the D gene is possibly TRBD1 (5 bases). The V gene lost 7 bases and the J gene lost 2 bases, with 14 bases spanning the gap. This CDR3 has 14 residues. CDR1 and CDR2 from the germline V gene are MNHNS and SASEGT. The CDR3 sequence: CASIIGRQNYGYTF. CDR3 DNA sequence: TGTGCCAGCATTATCGGACGACAGAACTATGGCTACACCTTC.

The CDR3 protein is CASSQEVGAGDTQYF. For the CDR3, the DNA is TGCGCCAGCAGCCAAGAGGTAGGGGCGGGAGATACGCAGTATTTT. The V gene is TRBV4-1, the J gene TRBJ2-3; D assignment may be TRBD1 or TRBD2 (5 bases each). The CDR3 has 15 residues. Trimming removed 0 bases from V and 5 bases from J, with 12 bases in between. CDR1 MGHRA and CDR2 YSYEKL come from the germline V gene.